This TCR beta chain was captured in a study of blood T cell repertoires in COVID-19. Study information: Material from acute and convalescent COVID-19 was sourced from the United States, Italy and Spain. PBMCs, B-cell-depleted T cells, or T cells provided the cDNA or gDNA that made up the material.

Per the authors' pipeline: Nucleated cell counts were estimated from reference gene primer amplification. Only in-frame clones appear in the TCRdb table, and some are missing; sequencing was by immunoSEQ multiplex PCR. The V and J calls and the clone size are those of that table, but D and trimming were determined from the DNA. In the table there are under 200,000 clones, approximately 80% of which are singletons. The CDR3 covers 15 residues. The V gene lost 0 bases and the J gene lost 6 bases, with 15 bases spanning the gap. Germline values: CDR1 SGDLS, CDR2 YYNGEE. The source of this sequence is a man in his 60s with acute or convalescent COVID-19. Sample: peripheral blood. The genes are TRBV9 and TRBJ1-1; D gene unclear. In DNA form, the CDR3 reads TGTGCCAGCAGCGTAGGGATCGGGGTTAACGCTGAAGCTTTCTTT. The encoded protein is CASSVGIGVNAEAFF.